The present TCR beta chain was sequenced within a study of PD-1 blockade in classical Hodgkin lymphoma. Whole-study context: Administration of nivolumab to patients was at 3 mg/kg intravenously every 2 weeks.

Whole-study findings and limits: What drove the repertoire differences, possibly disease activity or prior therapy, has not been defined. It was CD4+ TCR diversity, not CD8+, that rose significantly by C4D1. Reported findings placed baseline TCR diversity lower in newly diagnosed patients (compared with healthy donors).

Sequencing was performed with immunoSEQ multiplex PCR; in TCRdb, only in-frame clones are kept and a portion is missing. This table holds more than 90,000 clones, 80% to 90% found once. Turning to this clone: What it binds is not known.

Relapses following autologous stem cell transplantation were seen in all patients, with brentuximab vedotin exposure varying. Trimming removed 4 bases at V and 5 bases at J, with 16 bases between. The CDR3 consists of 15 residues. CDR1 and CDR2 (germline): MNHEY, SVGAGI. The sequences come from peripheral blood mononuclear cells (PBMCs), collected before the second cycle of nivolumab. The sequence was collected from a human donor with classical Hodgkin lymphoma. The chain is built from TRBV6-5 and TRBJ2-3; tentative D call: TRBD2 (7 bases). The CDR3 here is CASSSLGGLKDTQYF. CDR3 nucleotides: TGTGCCAGCAGTTCCCTGGGGGGGCTGAAAGATACGCAGTATTTT.